This T cell receptor (beta chain) was identified during a study of blood T cell repertoires in COVID-19 (dated by TCRdb to 2018 to 2021). The study in broad terms: Collaborator samples came from the United States, Italy and Spain and covered acute and convalescent phases of COVID-19. Where available, HLA class I and class II types were obtained from metadata supplied by the sample provider rather than from assay-based typing. The prospective study material was composed of cDNA or gDNA derived from T cells, B-cell-depleted T cells, or PBMCs. The samples were drawn from two sources: the first 160 participants of the ongoing ImmuneRACE study, and 1,200 or so subjects contributed by 6 global collaborators. Subjects who had been exposed to COVID-19, were actively infected with it, or had recovered from it provided the deeply sampled blood TCRbeta repertoires that made up the dataset. The repertoires were released in a freely available public database intended as a resource for research on the immune response to SARS-CoV-2. Sample metadata almost always included a de-identified subject ID, COVID-19 status, age in years and sex. What the study reported, not specific to this receptor: How much clinical and demographic metadata was included differed by source and by participant, and the metadata was provided uncurated.

Note on this clone: Its antigen is unknown. Within one base of it there is no much larger clone, and no base qualities were kept.

The CDR3 measures 12 amino acids from cysteine to phenylalanine. The kept DNA is CDR3 alone, 36 bases in frame from the first base. At the junction V is shortened by 4 bases and J by 2 bases, with 8 bases in between. Per the germline V gene, SQVTM is the CDR1 and ANQGSEA is the CDR2. Whole blood was collected in K2EDTA tubes by collaborating institutions according to the institutions' own protocols. For TCRbeta analysis, collaborators shipped samples in one of three forms: frozen whole blood, isolated PBMCs, or DNA extracted from either of those sample types. TCRbeta CDR3 regions were amplified from genomic DNA by means of the immunoSEQ Assay, a bias-controlled multiplex PCR. Under the source paper's analysis protocol: The number of nucleated cells in each sample was estimated from the amplification of reference gene primers within the assay. To quantify the absolute abundance of each unique TCRbeta CDR3 rearrangement, sequence reads were collapsed and filtered. For each sample, productive Simpson clonality was calculated by taking the square root of Simpson's diversity index across productive rearrangements. The table was pulled from immuneACCESS by TCRdb, which kept in-frame rearrangements only. Such tables lose some clones; where checked, under half of the loss comes from unresolved V genes, and the rest has no known cause. V, J and clone size are those of that table, while D and trimming were read from the DNA. This sample is represented by some 110,000 clones; approximately 78% of them were singletons. The biggest ten clones account for 7.9% of the sample.

Sample: peripheral blood. Here the chain combines TRBV29-1 and TRBJ1-1; the D gene lacks a confident call. The sequence was obtained from a man aged 65 to 85 with acute or convalescent COVID-19. The encoded CDR3 is CSVAGPNTEAFF. The nucleotides are TGCAGCGTTGCTGGCCCCAACACTGAAGCTTTCTTT.